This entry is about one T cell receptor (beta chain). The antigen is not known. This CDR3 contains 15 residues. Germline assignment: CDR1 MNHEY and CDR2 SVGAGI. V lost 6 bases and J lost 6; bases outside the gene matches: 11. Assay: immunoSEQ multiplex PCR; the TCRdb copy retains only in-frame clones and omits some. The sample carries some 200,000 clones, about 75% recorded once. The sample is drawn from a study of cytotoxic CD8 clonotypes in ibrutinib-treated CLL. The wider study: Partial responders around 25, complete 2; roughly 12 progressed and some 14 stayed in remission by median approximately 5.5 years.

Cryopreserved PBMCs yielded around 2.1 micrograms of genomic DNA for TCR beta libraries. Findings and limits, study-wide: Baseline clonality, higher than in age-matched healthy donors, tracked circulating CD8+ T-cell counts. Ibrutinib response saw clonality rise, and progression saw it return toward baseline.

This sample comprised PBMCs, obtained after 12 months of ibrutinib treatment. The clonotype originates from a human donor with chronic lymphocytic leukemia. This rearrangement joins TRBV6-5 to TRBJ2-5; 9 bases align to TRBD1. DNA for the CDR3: TGTGCCAGCAGACCACAGGGGGCTCGGTGGCAGACCCAGTACTTC. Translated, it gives CASRPQGARWQTQYF.